This record looks at one TCR beta chain sequence and its context. Its antigen is unknown. The protocol was immunoSEQ multiplex PCR, while the TCRdb copy is restricted to in-frame clones and leaves out a portion. Among more than 75,000 clones listed, almost 90% were seen once. These data belong to a study of T cell responses to AZD1222 COVID-19 vaccine. At the level of the study: Timing groups of about 4 and about 12 weeks for second doses were pooled. Overall study findings and caveats: Among spike-specific TCRs, nearly half reportedly target unmutated variant regions. Only after the peak T cell response were repertoires sampled. Spike-specific TCR breadth and depth both grew after two AZD1222 doses.

Looked up from germline, CDR1 is SGHTA and CDR2 is FQGNSA. With 4 bases clipped from V and 11 bases from J, the junction kept 7 bases outside the gene matches. The CDR3 is 14 residues long. This receptor was identified in an adult in good health. The genes are TRBV7-2 and TRBJ2-6; TRBD1 matches at 8 bases. Sample: peripheral blood, taken on day 0 of AZD1222 vaccination. This CDR3 is CASSSRRDRHVLTF. The CDR3 coding sequence is TGTGCCAGCAGCTCCCGAAGGGACAGGCACGTCCTGACTTTC.